The source of this T cell receptor beta chain is a study of long-term antiretroviral therapy in people with HIV. For the study at large: Samples collected earliest predate the 2015 immediate-ART recommendation by about a decade.

Survey-level resolution applied to immunoSEQ assay v3.0. Some clones are missing from TCRdb's copy, which holds only in-frame ones; the method was immunoSEQ multiplex PCR. The table includes some 24,000 clones, 80% to 90% detected once. General study findings and limits: Pre-ART clonal expansion yielded clones that dominated the repertoire at all time points. Increased diversity was seen after ART, yet it remained lower than in transplant donor controls.

Trimming left V 3 bases short and J 5 bases short, with 11 bases between. This CDR3 is 14 amino acids long. CDR1 is SGDLS, CDR2 YYNGEE, per germline. Every one of the participants with HIV received treatment in the United States. To note about this clone: What it binds is not known.

The sample here was unsorted PBMCs, taken 1.8 years before starting antiretroviral therapy. This chain uses TRBV9 with TRBJ2-2; perhaps TRBD1 as D (5 bases). The TCR sequence derives from a man aged 45-65 years with HIV. CDR3 in amino acids: CASSGRQQTGELFF. CDR3 coding DNA: TGTGCCAGCAGCGGCCGACAGCAGACCGGGGAGCTGTTTTTT.